Listed below are T cell receptor beta chains from one sample, sequenced in a study of shared clonotypes between healthy human individuals. Clones were read by immunoSEQ multiplex PCR, and TCRdb kept only the in-frame ones, dropping some. Of approximately 2,200,000 clones in the sample, about 92% are singletons; the top ten hold roughly 1.7%. Input material: naive CD8+ T cells from PBMCs. These receptor sequences come from a man aged 18 to 29 in good health. Some clones in this sample may be carry-over from other donors' samples. Both conserved end residues are part of each CDR3. The order of the fields is clone size, J gene, V gene, D gene, CDR3 protein, CDR3 DNA. The D gene is left open where the match is weak. For some rows the clone size is stated as once, few or many, or as a class when expanded; others skip it.

>-|TRBJ2-2|TRBV29-1|-
CSARDTGELFF
TGCAGCGCTCGGGACACCGGGGAGCTGTTTTTT
>-|TRBJ2-2|TRBV27|TRBD2
CASSFLAGPNTGELFF
TGTGCCAGCAGTTTCCTAGCGGGACCGAACACCGGGGAGCTGTTTTTT
>-|TRBJ2-7|TRBV4-2|-
CASSQSPGDNTYEQYF
TGTGCCAGCAGCCAATCCCCTGGGGACAACACCTACGAGCAGTACTTC
>-|TRBJ2-1|TRBV7-9|TRBD1
CASSPRDRGAYNEQFF
TGTGCCAGCAGCCCCCGAGACAGGGGGGCCTACAATGAGCAGTTCTTC
>-|TRBJ1-2|TRBV15|TRBD1
CATSRYRDRANYGYTF
TGTGCCACCAGCAGATACCGGGACAGAGCTAACTATGGCTACACCTTC
>-|TRBJ2-7|TRBV10-3|TRBD1
CAISESFGTGDKQYF
TGTGCCATCAGTGAGTCCTTTGGGACAGGGGACAAGCAGTACTTC
>-|TRBJ1-1|TRBV10-2|TRBD1
CASLTGGGTEAFF
TGCGCCAGCCTGACAGGGGGCGGCACTGAAGCTTTCTTT
>-|TRBJ2-1|TRBV5-6|TRBD2
CASSLSLAGIFVEQFF
TGTGCCAGCAGCTTGAGCCTAGCGGGAATTTTTGTTGAGCAGTTCTTC
>-|TRBJ2-2|TRBV25-1|-
CASSEEDPGAAGELFF
TGTGCCAGCAGTGAAGAAGATCCGGGGGCGGCCGGGGAGCTGTTTTTT
>-|TRBJ2-7|TRBV11-2|-
CASSTGRAVGEQYF
TGTGCCAGCAGCACGGGCAGGGCTGTAGGCGAGCAGTACTTC
>-|TRBJ2-5|TRBV29-1|TRBD1
CSGTGTDIFTQYF
TGCAGCGGAACCGGGACAGATATTTTTACCCAGTACTTC
>-|TRBJ2-4|TRBV4-3|-
CASSQDLGTKNIQYF
TGCGCCAGCAGCCAAGATCTGGGGACCAAAAACATTCAGTACTTC
>-|TRBJ2-5|TRBV5-1|-
CASSLYSTYQETQYF
TGCGCCAGCAGCTTGTATTCCACGTACCAAGAGACCCAGTACTTC
>few|TRBJ2-3|TRBV29-1|-
CSVDRGSVTDTQYF
TGCAGCGTTGATAGGGGGTCGGTCACAGATACGCAGTATTTT
>-|TRBJ2-1|TRBV5-8|TRBD2
CASSLGLAGAYNEQFF
TGTGCCAGCAGCCTGGGACTAGCGGGAGCCTACAATGAGCAGTTCTTC
>-|TRBJ1-1|TRBV27|-
CASSLSRGGTEAFF
TGTGCCAGCAGTTTAAGTCGGGGGGGCACTGAAGCTTTCTTT
>-|TRBJ2-2|TRBV27|-
CASSFTGNTGELFF
TGTGCCAGCAGTTTTACAGGGAACACCGGGGAGCTGTTTTTT
>-|TRBJ2-7|TRBV7-2|-
CASTSWTSRSYEQYF
TGTGCCAGCACTTCATGGACCAGCAGGTCCTACGAGCAGTACTTC
>-|TRBJ1-2|TRBV10-3|-
CAISERTPIYGYTF
TGTGCCATCAGTGAGCGGACACCTATCTATGGCTACACCTTC
>-|TRBJ1-2|TRBV14|-
CASSQEGRNYGYTF
TGTGCCAGCAGCCAAGAGGGCAGAAACTATGGCTACACCTTC
>-|TRBJ1-5|TRBV5-5|-
CASSLEIGGQPQHF
TGTGCCAGCAGCTTGGAGATCGGGGGGCAGCCCCAGCATTTT
>-|TRBJ2-7|TRBV6-5|-
CASSVNFGGYEQYF
TGTGCCAGCAGCGTAAATTTCGGGGGCTACGAGCAGTACTTC
>-|TRBJ1-4|TRBV7-3|TRBD1
CASSQDRGDPSDEKLFF
TGTGCCAGCAGCCAGGACAGGGGAGACCCAAGTGATGAAAAACTGTTTTTT
>-|TRBJ2-2|TRBV5-8|-
CASSPGTGELFF
TGTGCCAGCAGCCCCGGGACCGGGGAGCTGTTTTTT
>-|TRBJ1-2|TRBV29-1|-
CSLRNNYGYTF
TGCAGCCTCCGGAATAACTATGGCTACACCTTC
>-|TRBJ1-4|TRBV15|TRBD1
CATSTEWDRGTEKLFF
TGTGCCACCAGCACGGAGTGGGACAGGGGGACTGAAAAACTGTTTTTT
>-|TRBJ1-1|TRBV29-1|TRBD1
CSARTGSYVTEAFF
TGCAGCGCCCGGACAGGGTCTTATGTGACTGAAGCTTTCTTT
>-|TRBJ1-1|TRBV28|TRBD1
CASQNQGAGVTEAFF
TGTGCCAGCCAGAACCAGGGGGCGGGAGTAACTGAAGCTTTCTTT
>-|TRBJ2-3|TRBV27|-
CASSFGSGTDTQYF
TGTGCCAGCAGTTTCGGCTCAGGCACAGATACGCAGTATTTT
>-|TRBJ1-1|TRBV5-1|-
CASSLFSGTEAFF
TGCGCCAGCAGCTTGTTTTCGGGCACTGAAGCTTTCTTT
>-|TRBJ2-2|TRBV5-6|TRBD2
CASSLGLAGWGVNTGELFF
TGTGCCAGCAGCCTTGGACTAGCGGGGTGGGGAGTAAACACCGGGGAGCTGTTTTTT
>-|TRBJ2-7|TRBV5-6|-
CASSWGSSSYEQYF
TGTGCCAGCAGCTGGGGGTCGAGCTCCTACGAGCAGTACTTC
>-|TRBJ2-3|TRBV4-1|-
CASSQEIIRPQDTQYF
TGCGCCAGCAGCCAAGAAATAATAAGGCCACAAGATACGCAGTATTTT
>-|TRBJ2-7|TRBV14|TRBD1
CASTRSRDRIFPYEQYF
TGTGCCAGCACCCGCTCCCGGGACAGAATTTTCCCCTACGAGCAGTACTTC
>-|TRBJ2-3|TRBV7-9|TRBD2
CASSSQKGLAESTDTQYF
TGTGCCAGCAGCTCGCAAAAGGGACTAGCGGAGAGCACAGATACGCAGTATTTT
>-|TRBJ2-1|TRBV13|TRBD1
CASSPDRGANEQFF
TGTGCCAGCAGCCCGGACAGGGGGGCGAATGAGCAGTTCTTC
>-|TRBJ2-7|TRBV7-8|TRBD2
CASSSRTSGSSYEQYF
TGTGCCAGCAGCTCCAGGACTAGCGGTAGCTCCTACGAGCAGTACTTC
>-|TRBJ1-3|TRBV11-1|TRBD1
CASSPTGTDSGNTIYF
TGTGCCAGCAGCCCTACCGGGACAGACTCTGGAAACACCATATATTTT
>-|TRBJ2-7|TRBV11-2|-
CASSPPRPPYEQYF
TGTGCCAGCAGCCCGCCGCGTCCCCCCTACGAGCAGTACTTC